This T cell receptor beta chain comes out of a study of blood T cells in healthy people across ages. The extraction recovered at least 5.5 micrograms of total RNA per sample. Germline V gene sequence: CDR1 SGHRS, CDR2 YFSETQ. CDR3 length equals 14 residues. Deletions cut 0 bases from V and 4 bases from J, with 9 bases between. PCR was performed a second time for about 7 to 11 cycles using a sample-barcoded 5' primer and a J-beta primer mix. CDR3-containing paired-end reads numbering at least 2.5 million came from each sample. TCRdb recomputed calls from the 5' RACE reads with MiXCR, one row per CDR3 protein. The profile shows about 1.4 million distinct CDR3 sequences, approximately 59% of them singletons.

V is TRBV5-1 and J is TRBJ2-3; D is possibly TRBD1 (6 bases). The TCR comes from a man in his late teens or twenties in good health. Sequenced material: blood. The CDR3 spells CASSLVGGADTQYF. In nucleotides, the CDR3 is TGCGCCAGCAGCTTGGTAGGGGGAGCAGATACGCAGTATTTT.